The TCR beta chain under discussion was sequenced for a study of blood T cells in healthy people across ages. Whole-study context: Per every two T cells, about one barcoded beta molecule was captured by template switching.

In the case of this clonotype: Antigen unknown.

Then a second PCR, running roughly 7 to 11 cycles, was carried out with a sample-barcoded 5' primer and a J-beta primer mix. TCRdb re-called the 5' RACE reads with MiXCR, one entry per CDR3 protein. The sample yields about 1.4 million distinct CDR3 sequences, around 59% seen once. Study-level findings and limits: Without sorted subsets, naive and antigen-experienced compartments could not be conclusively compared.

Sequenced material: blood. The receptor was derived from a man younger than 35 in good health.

The DNA of the CDR3 is TGTGCCAGCAGCGCGGGACAGAACCTCTACGAGCAGTACTTC. Protein: CASSAGQNLYEQYF. J is TRBJ2-7 and V is TRBV9; 7 nucleotides line up with TRBD1. The CDR3 runs to 14 residues. Germline V gives CDR1 SGDLS, CDR2 YYNGEE. With V trimmed by 3 bases and J by 3 bases, 6 bases remained unmatched.